This TCR beta chain comes out of a study of control samples from healthy donors and cancer patients. Germline CDR1 is SGHRS and CDR2 is YFSETQ. The V end lost 2 bases, the J end lost 2 bases, and 9 bases lay between the germline ends. The CDR3 spans 14 residues. The repertoire was sequenced with immunoSEQ multiplex PCR; TCRdb's copy has only in-frame clones and lacks some. This sample carries some 140,000 clones, roughly 89% of them seen once, and the ten largest clones take 11%. The TCR sequence derives from a man aged 25 to 40 in good health. The sample taken for sequencing was blood. The chain uses TRBV5-1 and TRBJ2-3, with D possibly TRBD1 on 6 matching bases. This CDR3 is CASSFTGFTDTQYF. The CDR3 region has the DNA TGCGCCAGCAGCTTTACAGGGTTCACAGATACGCAGTATTTT.